The 19 T cell receptor beta chains presented below share a single source sample, sequenced in a study of T-cell reconstitution after alpha-beta-depleted transplantation in children. For TCRbeta, the library was prepared with unique molecular identifiers. TCRdb processed the PCR reads anew with MiXCR; each CDR3 protein has one entry. The data hold a few hundred thousand distinct CDR3 sequences, with about a tenth observed a single time. The starting material was PBMCs from the stem cell graft donor, obtained from the stem cell graft. The source is a human donor who donated a stem cell graft to a child with acute lymphoblastic leukemia.

This clonotype was seen a handful of times. V gene TRBV10-1 combines with J gene TRBJ2-7, with 9 bases that match TRBD1. V shed 4 bases, J shed 5 bases, and the junction held 6 bases outside the gene matches. The CDR3 extends over 14 amino acids. Germline assignment: CDR1 WNHNN and CDR2 SYGVQD (reference sequence). The CDR3 sequence: CASSVGTGYDEQYF. As DNA, the CDR3 is TGCGCCAGCAGTGTAGGGACAGGGTACGACGAGCAGTACTTC.

This clonotype was counted a single time. The chain links TRBV19 to TRBJ2-7; D call uncertain. CDR1 LNHDA and CDR2 SQIVND come from the germline V gene (reference sequence). V gave up 3 bases and J gave up 3 bases, with 9 bases separating them. This CDR3 spans 13 amino acids. The CDR3 DNA follows: TGTGCCAGTAGTATCGGATACAGCTACGAGCAGTACTTC. Protein sequence: CASSIGYSYEQYF.

At least ten counts were recorded for this clonotype. The chain uses TRBV28 and TRBJ2-7; D call uncertain. The V end was cut by 7 bases, the J end by 3 bases, with 13 bases between. There are 13 residues in the CDR3. The germline V gene has CDR1 MDHEN and CDR2 SYDVKM. The CDR3 DNA follows: TGTGCCAGCAACCCGACGGATGACTACGAGCAGTACTTC. Residues: CASNPTDDYEQYF.

As DNA, the CDR3 is TGTGCCAGCAGAGTGACGGGAGCCTACGAGCAGTACTTC. Protein product: CASRVTGAYEQYF. The genes are TRBV28 and TRBJ2-7; D may be TRBD2 (6 bases). Germline loops: CDR1 MDHEN, CDR2 SYDVKM. V was cut by 6 bases and J by 2 bases, with 11 bases left in between. The CDR3 sequence is 13 residues long. Drawing the rest from reference TRBV28 and TRBJ2-7, the complete variable domain is DVKVTQSSRYLVKRTGEKVFLECVQDMDHENMFWYRQDPGLGLRLIYFSYDVKMKEKGDIPEGYSVSREKKERFSLILESASTNQTSMYLCASRVTGAYEQYFGPGTRLTVT.

The rearrangement uses TRBV5-1 and TRBJ2-5; D ambiguous. The CDR3 extends over 14 amino acids. V was trimmed by 0 bases and J by 2 bases, leaving 8 bases between them. Looked up from germline, CDR1 is SGHRS and CDR2 is YFSETQ. CDR3 coding DNA: TGCGCCAGCAGCTTGGCCGTGACTCAAGAGACCCAGTACTTC. It codes for CASSLAVTQETQYF.

This clonotype turned up a few times. A read error is possible here, since a much larger clone lies one base away. This chain connects TRBV7-2 to TRBJ2-3; tentatively, D is TRBD2 (5 bases). CDR3 size: 13 residues. Trimming stripped 5 bases from V and 12 bases from J, with 18 bases between. Germline-derived CDR1 and CDR2 are SGHTA and FQGNSA. CDR3 amino acids: CASSPTDGIRQYF. Written as DNA, the CDR3 is TGTGCCAGCAGCCCCACAGACGGGATCCGACAGTATTTT.

In its sample, this clonotype was seen many times. The chain carries TRBV3-1 and TRBJ2-2; perhaps TRBD1 as D (6 bases). CDR3 size: 15 residues. Germline V CDR1 and CDR2: LGHDT, YNNKEL (reference sequence). V shed 0 bases and J shed 6 bases, with 11 bases lying between them. CDR3 sequence (DNA): TGTGCCAGCAGCCAAGAAGGCAGGGGCGCCGGGGAGCTGTTTTTT. It is translated as CASSQEGRGAGELFF.

The table lists this clonotype with many counts. The CDR3 sequence: CASSQGQGNQPQHF. Written as DNA, the CDR3 is TGCGCCAGCAGCCAGGGACAGGGAAATCAGCCCCAGCATTTT. V gene TRBV4-1 combines with J gene TRBJ1-5; 9 nucleotides line up with TRBD1. V shed 3 bases, J shed 4 bases, and the junction held 1 base outside the gene matches. Per the germline V gene, CDR1 is MGHRA and CDR2 is YSYEKL. The CDR3 spans 14 residues.

The V and J genes are TRBV7-3 and TRBJ2-2, with D unclear. Germline loops: CDR1 SGHTA, CDR2 FQGTGA. The CDR3 consists of 14 residues. The V end was cut by 3 bases, the J end by 3 bases, with 8 bases between. CDR3 sequence: CASSLASDTGELFF. The CDR3 DNA is TGTGCCAGCAGCTTGGCTAGTGACACCGGGGAGCTGTTTTTT.

The V and J genes are TRBV7-9 and TRBJ2-7; TRBD1 matches at 7 bases. The CDR3 length is 15 residues. V trimming: 5 bases; J trimming: 5 bases; junction bases outside the gene matches: 12. Germline V lookup: CDR1 SEHNR, CDR2 FQNEAQ (reference sequence). This CDR3 is CASSIPTGMRNEQYF. In nucleotides, the CDR3 is TGTGCCAGCAGCATACCGACAGGGATGAGGAACGAGCAGTACTTC.

This clonotype was recorded at least ten times. The chain carries TRBV5-1 and TRBJ2-2; D uncertain. The V and J ends lost 0 bases and 3 bases respectively, with 9 bases between them. The CDR3 is 15 residues long. Germline V gene lookup returns CDR1 SGHRS and CDR2 YFSETQ. For the CDR3, the DNA is TGCGCCAGCAGCTTGGACTCCTGGTACACCGGGGAGCTGTTTTTT. Encoded protein: CASSLDSWYTGELFF.

This clonotype was seen a handful of times. This rearrangement joins TRBV4-2 to TRBJ2-1; 14 bases are shared with TRBD2. Germline CDR1 and CDR2: LGHNA and YNFKEQ. The CDR3 has 17 residues. V lost 0 bases and J lost 7; bases outside the gene matches: 5. CDR3 in DNA: TGTGCCAGCAGCCAAGAAGGGGGACTAGCGGGAGTTAATGAGCAGTTCTTC. It specifies CASSQEGGLAGVNEQFF.

The chain employs TRBV6-2 or TRBV6-3 and TRBJ2-6; D might be TRBD2 (6 bases). Deletions cut 7 bases from V and 2 bases from J, with 21 bases between. Germline CDR1 is MNHEY and CDR2 is SVGEGT. CDR3 length: 18 amino acids. The CDR3 reads CASKVRRPGRTGANVLTF. As DNA, the CDR3 is TGTGCCAGCAAGGTCAGGCGTCCAGGGAGGACTGGGGCCAACGTCCTGACTTTC.

This clonotype turned up a few times. The rearrangement joins TRBV5-1 to TRBJ2-1; 8 nucleotides match TRBD2. V shed 4 bases, J shed 3 bases, and the junction held 9 bases outside the gene matches. The germline gives CDR1 SGHRS, CDR2 YFSETQ. This CDR3 spans 16 amino acids. The CDR3 is CASSDPGLDIYNEQFF. The CDR3 coding sequence is TGCGCCAGCAGCGATCCGGGACTAGATATCTACAATGAGCAGTTCTTC.

The table lists this clonotype with a few counts. The chain combines TRBV2 with TRBJ2-1, with D hard to call. Trimming removed 7 bases from V and 4 bases from J, with 5 bases in between. Germline V gene data show CDR1 as SNHLY and CDR2 as FYNNEI. The CDR3 covers 11 residues. The chain's CDR3 is CASKPYNEQFF. The CDR3 DNA is TGTGCCAGCAAGCCATACAATGAGCAGTTCTTC.

The gene calls are TRBV18 and TRBJ1-3, with 7 bases identical to TRBD1. The germline gives CDR1 KGHSH, CDR2 LQKENI. This CDR3 is 16 amino acids long. Trimming took 1 base from V and 0 from J; bases not matched to a gene: 3. CDR3 loop: CASSPRQGNSGNTIYF. The CDR3 region has the DNA TGTGCCAGCTCACCACGACAGGGCAACTCTGGAAACACCATATATTTT.

CDR3 residues: CASSLSDSVRLYNEQFF. The CDR3 DNA follows: TGCGCCAGCAGCCTAAGTGACTCAGTACGTCTCTACAATGAGCAGTTCTTC. The rearrangement uses TRBV5-1 and TRBJ2-1; the D is unclear. Germline CDR1 is SGHRS and CDR2 is YFSETQ. This CDR3 is built from 17 residues. V gave up 4 bases and J gave up 3 bases, with 20 bases separating them.

This clonotype has at least ten counts. This chain connects TRBV7-9 to TRBJ2-3; tentative D call: TRBD1 (6 bases). V was trimmed by 1 base and J by 2 bases, leaving 10 bases between them. The CDR3 has 15 amino acids. From germline, CDR1 is SEHNR and CDR2 FQNEAQ (reference sequence). The CDR3 loop reads CASSLDGQYTDTQYF. In nucleotides, the CDR3 is TGTGCCAGCAGCTTAGATGGACAGTACACAGATACGCAGTATTTT.

There are a few counts of this clonotype. This chain's CDR3 is CASKRASSNEQFF. CDR3 bases: TGTGCCAGTAAGAGGGCTAGCTCCAATGAGCAGTTCTTC. The gene calls are TRBV19 and TRBJ2-1, with D possibly matching TRBD2 (5 bases). The germline V and J ends were trimmed by 7 bases and 6 bases, with 13 bases remaining between them. The V gene's germline CDR1 is LNHDA and CDR2 SQIVND (reference sequence). The CDR3 is 13 amino acids.